This T cell receptor beta chain was documented in a study of T cells in Graves' hyperthyroidism and ophthalmopathy. In the case of this clonotype: The target antigen is unknown. No conserved phenylalanine or tryptophan is present at the end of the CDR3, so a read error is the likely explanation. The limits of the CDR3 on the DNA are not certain, so only TCRdb's listed CDR3 is given.

Study-level results: The model identified upcoming ophthalmopathy a median around 7.1 months ahead of onset. In the blood, most expanded thyroid clonotypes above 0.001 appeared as well.

Looked up from germline, CDR1 is SQVTM and CDR2 is ANQGSEA. The CDR3 totals 9 residues, both ends included. Amplification yielded TCR beta CDR3 regions, with RNA transcripts as the source. Initially, a first-round RT-PCR of the TCR CDR3 employed the HTBI primer set. MiXCR, applied by TCRdb to the multiplex PCR reads, yields one record per CDR3 protein. The table includes under 700,000 distinct CDR3 sequences, roughly 50% detected once. Those patients with uncontrolled infection, other autoimmune disease, pregnancy or lactation were excluded. The chain combines TRBV29-1 with TRBJ1-3. The TCR sequence derives from a woman aged 18-35 years with Graves' hyperthyroidism. The sequencing input was peripheral blood or thyroid tissue (not recorded which). CDR3 amino acids: CSVEVTAAG.